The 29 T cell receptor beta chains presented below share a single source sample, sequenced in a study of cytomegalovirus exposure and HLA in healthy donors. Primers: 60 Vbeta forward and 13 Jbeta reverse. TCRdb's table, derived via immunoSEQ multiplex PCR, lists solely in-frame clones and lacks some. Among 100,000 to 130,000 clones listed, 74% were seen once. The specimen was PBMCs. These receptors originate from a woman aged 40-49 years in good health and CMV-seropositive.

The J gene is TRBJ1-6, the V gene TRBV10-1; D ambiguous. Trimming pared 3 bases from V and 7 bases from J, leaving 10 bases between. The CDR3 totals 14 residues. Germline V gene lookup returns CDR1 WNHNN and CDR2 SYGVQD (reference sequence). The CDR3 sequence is CASSETLENSPLHF. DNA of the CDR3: TGCGCCAGCAGTGAAACCCTGGAGAATTCACCCCTCCACTTT.

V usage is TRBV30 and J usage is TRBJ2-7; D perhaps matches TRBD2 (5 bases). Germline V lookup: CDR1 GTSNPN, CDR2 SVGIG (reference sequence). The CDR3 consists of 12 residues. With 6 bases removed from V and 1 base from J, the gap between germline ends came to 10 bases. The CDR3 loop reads CACGDWSYEQYF. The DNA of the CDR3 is TGTGCCTGCGGGGATTGGTCCTACGAGCAGTACTTC. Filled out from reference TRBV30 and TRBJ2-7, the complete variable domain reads SQTIHQWPATLVQPVGSPLSLECTVEGTSNPNLYWYRQAAGRGLQLLFYSVGIGQISSEVPQNLSASRPQDRQFILSSKKLLLSDSGFYLCACGDWSYEQYFGPGTRLTVT.

CDR3 nucleotides: TGCGCCAGCAGCCAACGTACAGGGGCGAGCACAGATACGCAGTATTTT. Its translation is CASSQRTGASTDTQYF. The chain couples TRBV4-3 to TRBJ2-3; 7 bases are shared with TRBD1. V lost 2 bases, J lost 0 bases, and 5 bases stayed unmatched. Germline lookup yields CDR1 LGHNA and CDR2 YSLEER. The CDR3 length is 16 residues.

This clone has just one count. DNA of the CDR3: TGCGCCAGCAGCCAAGAACAGGGCTCCTACAATGAGCAGTTCTTC. Protein product: CASSQEQGSYNEQFF. The genes are TRBV4-3 and TRBJ2-1; D perhaps matches TRBD1 (6 bases). There are 15 residues in the CDR3. CDR1 is LGHNA and CDR2 is YSLEER in the germline V gene. Deletions cut 0 bases from V and 0 bases from J, with 6 bases between.

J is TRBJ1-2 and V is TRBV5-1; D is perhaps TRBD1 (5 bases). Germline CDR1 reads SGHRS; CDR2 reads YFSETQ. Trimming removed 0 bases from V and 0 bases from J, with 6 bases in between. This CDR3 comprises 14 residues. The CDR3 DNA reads TGCGCCAGCAGCTTGGCGGGGGCTAACTATGGCTACACCTTC. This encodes CASSLAGANYGYTF.

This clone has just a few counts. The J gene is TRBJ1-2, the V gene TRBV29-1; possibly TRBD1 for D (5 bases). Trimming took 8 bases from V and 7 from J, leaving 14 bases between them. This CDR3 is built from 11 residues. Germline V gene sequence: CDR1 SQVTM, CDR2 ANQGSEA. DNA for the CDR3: TGCAGCTCACTGGGAGGGGTTGGCTACACCTTC. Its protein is CSSLGGVGYTF.

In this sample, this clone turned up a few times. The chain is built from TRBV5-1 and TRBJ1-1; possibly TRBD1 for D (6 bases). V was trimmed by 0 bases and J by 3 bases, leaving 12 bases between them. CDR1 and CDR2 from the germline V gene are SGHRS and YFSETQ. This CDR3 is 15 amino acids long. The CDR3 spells CASSLGTVAYTEAFF. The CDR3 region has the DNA TGCGCCAGCAGCTTGGGGACAGTTGCCTACACTGAAGCTTTCTTT.

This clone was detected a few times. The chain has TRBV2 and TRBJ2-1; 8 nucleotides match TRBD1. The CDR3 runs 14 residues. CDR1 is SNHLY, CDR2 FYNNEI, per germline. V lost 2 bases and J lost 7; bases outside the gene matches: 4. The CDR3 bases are TGTGCCAGCAGTGAAAACCAGGGGGCGAATGAGCAGTTCTTC. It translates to CASSENQGANEQFF.

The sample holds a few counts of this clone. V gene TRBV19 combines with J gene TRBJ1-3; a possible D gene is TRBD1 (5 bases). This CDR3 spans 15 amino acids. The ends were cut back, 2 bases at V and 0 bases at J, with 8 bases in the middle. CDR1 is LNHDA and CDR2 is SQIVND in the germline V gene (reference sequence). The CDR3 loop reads CASSIRGSSGNTIYF. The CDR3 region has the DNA TGTGCCAGTAGTATAAGGGGTAGCTCTGGAAACACCATATATTTT.

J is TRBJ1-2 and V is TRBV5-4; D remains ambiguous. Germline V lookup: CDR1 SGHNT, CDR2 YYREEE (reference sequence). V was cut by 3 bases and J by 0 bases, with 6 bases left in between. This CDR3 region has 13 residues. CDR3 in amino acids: CASSSRTNYGYTF. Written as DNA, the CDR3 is TGTGCCAGCAGCTCTAGGACTAACTATGGCTACACCTTC.

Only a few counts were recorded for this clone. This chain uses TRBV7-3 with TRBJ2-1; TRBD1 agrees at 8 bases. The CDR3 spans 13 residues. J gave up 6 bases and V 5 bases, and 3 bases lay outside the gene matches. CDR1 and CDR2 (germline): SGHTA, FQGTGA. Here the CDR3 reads CASSTDRGNEQFF. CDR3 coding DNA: TGTGCCAGCAGCACCGACAGGGGCAATGAGCAGTTCTTC.

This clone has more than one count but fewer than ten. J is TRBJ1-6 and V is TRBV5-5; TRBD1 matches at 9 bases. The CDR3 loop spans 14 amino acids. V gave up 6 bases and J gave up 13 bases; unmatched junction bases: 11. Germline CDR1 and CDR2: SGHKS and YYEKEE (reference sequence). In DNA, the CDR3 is TGTGCCAGCACCCCGGGACAGGGCTTAGAGCCCCTCCACTTT. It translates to CASTPGQGLEPLHF. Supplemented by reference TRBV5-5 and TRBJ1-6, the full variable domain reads DAGVTQSPTHLIKTRGQQVTLRCSPISGHKSVSWYQQVLGQGPQFIFQYYEKEERGRGNFPDRFSARQFPNYSSELNVNALLLGDSALYLCASTPGQGLEPLHFGNGTRLTVT.

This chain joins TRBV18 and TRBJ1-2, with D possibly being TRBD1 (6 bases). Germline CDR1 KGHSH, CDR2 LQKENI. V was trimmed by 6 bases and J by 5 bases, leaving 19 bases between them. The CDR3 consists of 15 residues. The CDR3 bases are TGTGCCAGCTCCCCTCAGGACAGTCTGGGGTATGGCTACACCTTC. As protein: CASSPQDSLGYGYTF.

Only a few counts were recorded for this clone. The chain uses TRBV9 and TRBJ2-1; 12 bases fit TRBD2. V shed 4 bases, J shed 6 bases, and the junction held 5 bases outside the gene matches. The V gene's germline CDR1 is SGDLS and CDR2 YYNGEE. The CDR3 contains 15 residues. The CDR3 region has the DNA TGTGCCAGCAGCAAACTAGCGGGGGGCCTCAATGAGCAGTTCTTC. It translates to CASSKLAGGLNEQFF.

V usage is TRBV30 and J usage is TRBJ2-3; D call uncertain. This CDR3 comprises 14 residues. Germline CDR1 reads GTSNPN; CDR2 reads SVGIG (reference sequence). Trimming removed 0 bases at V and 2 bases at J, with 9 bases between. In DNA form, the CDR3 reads TGTGCCTGGAGTGTAGCCAGCGTCACAGATACGCAGTATTTT. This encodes CAWSVASVTDTQYF.

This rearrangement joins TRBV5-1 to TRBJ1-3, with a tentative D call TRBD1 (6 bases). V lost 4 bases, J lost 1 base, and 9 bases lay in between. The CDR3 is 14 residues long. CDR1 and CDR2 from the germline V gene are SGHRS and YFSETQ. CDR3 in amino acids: CASSTTGSGNTIYF. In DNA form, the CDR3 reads TGCGCCAGCAGCACGACAGGATCTGGAAACACCATATATTTT. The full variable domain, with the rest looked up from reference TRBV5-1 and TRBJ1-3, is KAGVTQTPRYLIKTRGQQVTLSCSPISGHRSVSWYQQTPGQGLQFLFEYFSETQRNKGNFPGRFSGRQFSNSRSEMNVSTLELGDSALYLCASSTTGSGNTIYFGEGSWLTVV.

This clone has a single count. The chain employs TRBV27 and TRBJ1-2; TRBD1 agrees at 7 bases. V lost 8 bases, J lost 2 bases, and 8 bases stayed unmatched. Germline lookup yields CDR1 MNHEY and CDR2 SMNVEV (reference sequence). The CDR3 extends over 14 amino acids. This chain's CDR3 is CASGKGTVNYGYTF. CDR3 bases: TGTGCCAGCGGAAAGGGGACAGTCAACTATGGCTACACCTTC.

CDR3 sequence reads: CASRPQRNLQETQYF. DNA for the CDR3: TGTGCCAGCAGACCTCAGCGGAACCTCCAAGAGACCCAGTACTTC. The V call is TRBV6-1, the J call TRBJ2-5, with D possibly being TRBD2 (5 bases). Germline V gene sequence: CDR1 MNHNS, CDR2 SASEGT. This CDR3 has 15 residues. Trimming pared 6 bases from V and 1 base from J, leaving 15 bases between.

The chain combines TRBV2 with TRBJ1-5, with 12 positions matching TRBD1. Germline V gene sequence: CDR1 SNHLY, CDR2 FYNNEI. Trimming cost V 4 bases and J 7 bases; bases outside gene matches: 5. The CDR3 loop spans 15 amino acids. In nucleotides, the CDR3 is TGTGCCAGCAGTGCCCGGGACAGGGGGCAGCAGCCCCAGCATTTT. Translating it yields CASSARDRGQQPQHF.

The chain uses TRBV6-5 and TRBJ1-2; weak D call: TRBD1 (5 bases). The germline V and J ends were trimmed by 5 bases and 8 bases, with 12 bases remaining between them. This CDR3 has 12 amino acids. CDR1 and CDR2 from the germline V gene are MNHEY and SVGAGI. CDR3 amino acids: CASSPQGRGYTF. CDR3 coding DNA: TGTGCCAGCAGTCCCCAGGGTCGAGGCTACACCTTC.

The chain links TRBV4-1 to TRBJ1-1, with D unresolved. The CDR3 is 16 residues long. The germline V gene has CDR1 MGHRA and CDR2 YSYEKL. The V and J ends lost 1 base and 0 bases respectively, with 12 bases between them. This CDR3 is CASSQVPRSMNTEAFF. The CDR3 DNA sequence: TGCGCCAGCAGCCAAGTTCCCCGATCTATGAACACTGAAGCTTTCTTT.

DNA for the CDR3: TGTGCCAGCAGGTCCACCGGGACAGGGGTTTCTTTCTTT. Translated: CASRSTGTGVSFF. The genes are TRBV7-9 and TRBJ1-1; 10 bases line up with TRBD1. Germline lookup yields CDR1 SEHNR and CDR2 FQNEAQ (reference sequence). J was trimmed by 12 bases and V by 6 bases; bases with no gene match: 10. The CDR3 runs 13 residues.

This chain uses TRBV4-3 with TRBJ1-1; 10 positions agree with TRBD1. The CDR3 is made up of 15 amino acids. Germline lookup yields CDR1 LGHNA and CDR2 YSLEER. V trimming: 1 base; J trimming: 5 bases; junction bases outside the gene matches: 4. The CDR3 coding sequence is TGCGCCAGCAGCCAAGGAGACAGGGGGCCAACTGAAGCTTTCTTT. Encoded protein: CASSQGDRGPTEAFF.

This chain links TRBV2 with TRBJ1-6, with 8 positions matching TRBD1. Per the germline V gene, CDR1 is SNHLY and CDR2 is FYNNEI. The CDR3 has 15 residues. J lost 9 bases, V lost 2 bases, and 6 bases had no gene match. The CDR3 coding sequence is TGTGCCAGCAGTGAAAGCAGGGGGCTGGGTTCACCCCTCCACTTT. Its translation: CASSESRGLGSPLHF. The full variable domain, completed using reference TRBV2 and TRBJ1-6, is EPEVTQTPSHQVTQMGQEVILRCVPISNHLYFYWYRQILGQKVEFLVSFYNNEISEKSEIFDDQFSVERPDGSNFTLKIRSTKLEDSAMYFCASSESRGLGSPLHFGNGTRLTVT.

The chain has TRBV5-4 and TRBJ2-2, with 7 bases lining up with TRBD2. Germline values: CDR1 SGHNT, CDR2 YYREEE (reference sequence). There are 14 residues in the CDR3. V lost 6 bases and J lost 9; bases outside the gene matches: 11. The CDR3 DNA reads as TGTGCCAGCACTTCGGAGCGGGGCCGCCGGGAGCTGTTTTTT. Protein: CASTSERGRRELFF.

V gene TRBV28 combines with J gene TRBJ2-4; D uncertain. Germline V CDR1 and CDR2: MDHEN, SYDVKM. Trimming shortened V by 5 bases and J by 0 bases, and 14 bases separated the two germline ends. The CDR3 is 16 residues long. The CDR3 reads CASSRSQTLAKNIQYF. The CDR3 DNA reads TGTGCCAGCAGTCGAAGTCAGACACTAGCCAAAAACATTCAGTACTTC.

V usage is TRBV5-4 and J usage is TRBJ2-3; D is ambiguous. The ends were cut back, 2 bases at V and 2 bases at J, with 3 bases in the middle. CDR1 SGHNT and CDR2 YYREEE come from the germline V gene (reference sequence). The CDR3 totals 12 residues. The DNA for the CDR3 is TGTGCCAGCAGCTTCCTCACAGATACGCAGTATTTT. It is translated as CASSFLTDTQYF.

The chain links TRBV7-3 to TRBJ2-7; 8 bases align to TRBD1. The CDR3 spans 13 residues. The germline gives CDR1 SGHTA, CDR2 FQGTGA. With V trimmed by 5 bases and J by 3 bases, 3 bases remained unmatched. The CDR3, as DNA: TGTGCCAGCAGCGCAGACAGGGGCTACGAGCAGTACTTC. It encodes CASSADRGYEQYF.

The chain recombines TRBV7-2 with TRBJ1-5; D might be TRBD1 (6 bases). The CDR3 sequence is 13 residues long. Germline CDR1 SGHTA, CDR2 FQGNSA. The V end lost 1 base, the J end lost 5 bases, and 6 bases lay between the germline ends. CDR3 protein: CASSLDRDQPQHF. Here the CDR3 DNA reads TGTGCCAGCAGCTTAGACAGGGATCAGCCCCAGCATTTT. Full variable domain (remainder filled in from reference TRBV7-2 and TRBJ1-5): GAGVSQSPSNKVTEKGKDVELRCDPISGHTALYWYRQSLGQGLEFLIYFQGNSAPDKSGLPSDRFSAERTGGSVSTLTIQRTQQEDSAVYLCASSLDRDQPQHFGDGTRLSIL.